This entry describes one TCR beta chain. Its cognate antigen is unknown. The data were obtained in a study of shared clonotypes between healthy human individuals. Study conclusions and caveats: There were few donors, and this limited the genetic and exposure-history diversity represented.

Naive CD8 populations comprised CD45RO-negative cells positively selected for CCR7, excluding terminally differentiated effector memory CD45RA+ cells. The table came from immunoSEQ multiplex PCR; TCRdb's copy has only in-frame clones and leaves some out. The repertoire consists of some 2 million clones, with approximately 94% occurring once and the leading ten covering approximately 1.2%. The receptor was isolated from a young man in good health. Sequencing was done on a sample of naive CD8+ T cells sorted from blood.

The CDR3 loop reads CASSQDFPVEAKNIQYF. The CDR3 DNA sequence: TGCGCCAGCAGCCAAGATTTTCCAGTCGAAGCCAAAAACATTCAGTACTTC. The chain uses TRBV4-1 and TRBJ2-4; D is uncertain. Trimming left V 0 bases short and J 0 bases short, with 12 bases between. The germline CDR1 and CDR2 sequences are MGHRA and YSYEKL. The CDR3 has 17 residues.